The text below deals with one T cell receptor (beta chain). The data stem from a study of cytomegalovirus exposure and HLA in healthy donors. CDR1 and CDR2 (germline): SGHRS, YFSETQ. J lost 2 bases, V lost 2 bases, and 7 bases had no gene match. The CDR3 has 16 amino acids. The PCR employed 60 Vbeta primers together with 13 Jbeta primers. Some clones are missing from TCRdb's copy, which holds only in-frame ones; the method was immunoSEQ multiplex PCR. The data show roughly 110,000 clones, about 80% seen once. The material sequenced was PBMCs. The source is a female donor in good health and CMV-seronegative. This chain links TRBV5-1 with TRBJ2-1; 7 nucleotides line up with TRBD1. The CDR3 DNA reads TGCGCCAGCAGCTTAGATGGACAGGTCACCTACAATGAGCAGTTCTTC. Its protein is CASSLDGQVTYNEQFF.